This TCR beta chain was captured in a study of shared clonotypes between healthy human individuals. Study as a whole: For every donor, three CD4 naive, three CD4 memory, two CD8 naive and one CD8 memory plates were used. Study-wide results and caveats: Around 5% of naive CD4 clonotypes were common to several donors.

Data came from immunoSEQ multiplex PCR; TCRdb stores just in-frame clones and leaves some out. The repertoire holds 2 million or so clones, with 85% to 95% as singletons. This CDR3 comprises 18 residues. Germline V lookup: CDR1 SGHRS, CDR2 YFSETQ. The V gene end was trimmed by 4 bases and the J gene end by 5 bases; junction bases not matched to a gene: 13. CD4+ cell separation produced CD45RA+ naive and CD45RA-negative memory subsets. About this clone: What it recognizes is unknown.

The source of this sequence is a young man in good health. The chain uses TRBV5-1 and TRBJ2-1; 12 positions match TRBD2. The material sequenced was naive CD4+ T cells sorted from blood. This sample's subset: CD45RA+ positively selected. CDR3 loop: CASSPRINGLAGNNEQFF. The CDR3 DNA sequence: TGCGCCAGCAGCCCAAGAATCAACGGACTAGCGGGGAACAATGAGCAGTTCTTC.